What follows is one T cell receptor beta chain and its context. The antigen remains undetermined. Germline V lookup: CDR1 SGHDN, CDR2 FVKESK. Trimming cost V 4 bases and J 2 bases; bases outside gene matches: 3. There are 15 residues in the CDR3. The data stem from a study of OX40 agonist ivuxolimab in advanced cancers. Study overall: At doses from 0.01 to 10 mg/kg, patients were given intravenous ivuxolimab every 2 weeks. Patients were under 90% male with ages roughly 20 to 90, mean 60.

General study results and limits: There were, on average, more expanded clones in CD8+ T cells than in CD4+. At 0.1 to 3.0 mg/kg, CD4+ and CD8+ blood T cells expanded clonally by week 6.

The repertoire was sequenced with immunoSEQ multiplex PCR; TCRdb's copy has only in-frame clones and lacks some. In the table there are 55,000 to 80,000 clones, roughly nine tenths of which are singletons. This sequence originates from an adult with an advanced solid tumor such as melanoma, head and neck, liver or kidney cancer. The rearrangement uses TRBV14 and TRBJ2-3, with 10 positions matching TRBD1. Specimen: CD4+ or CD8+ T cells sorted from blood, collected in a trial of the OX40 agonist ivuxolimab. The CDR3, as DNA: TGTGCCAGCAGCCCCGGGACAGGGGTCACAGATACGCAGTATTTT. Amino acid sequence: CASSPGTGVTDTQYF.